The source of this T cell receptor (beta chain) is a study of T cells in women clearing cervical HPV infection. Findings of the study overall: Cases carried less TRBV6-7 than controls: 0.11% versus 0.16%. CIN3+ cases had significantly higher TCR repertoire richness than controls, but evenness did not differ.

Details on this clone: Its target is unknown. The missing CDR3 end, 3 residues past where the read stops, is filled in from the germline J gene.

Germline lookup yields CDR1 SGHNT and CDR2 YENEEA. Trimming left V 5 bases short and J 2 bases short, with 12 bases between. The CDR3 has 14 amino acids. Using immunoSEQ multiplex PCR, the repertoire was profiled, and TCRdb retains in-frame clones only, with some absent. Recorded for this sample: tens of thousands of clones. The chain carries TRBV11-3 and TRBJ1-1; D is perhaps TRBD1 (6 bases). The sequencing sample was made of blood buffy coat. This clonotype originated in a woman between 18 and 70 years old with a cervical HPV16 infection that either progressed to CIN3+ or cleared (not recorded which). CDR3 region: CASSPGAANTEAFF. The CDR3 bases that were read are TGTGCCAGCAGCCCAGGGGCGGCCAACACTGAA. Using reference TRBV11-3 and TRBJ1-1 for the parts outside the CDR3, the full variable domain is EAGVVQSPRYKIIEKKQPVAFWCNPISGHNTLYWYLQNLGQGPELLIRYENEEAVDDSQLPKDRFSAERLKGVDSTLKIQPAELGDSAVYLCASSPGAANTEAFFGQGTRLTVV.